The subject of this entry is one T cell receptor (beta chain). Its antigen is undetermined. These data belong to a study of beta chain features in type 1 diabetes. Of the isolated RNA, all was reverse transcribed, and so the sequenced material was expressed TCRB transcripts. Only in-frame clones appear in the TCRdb table, and some are missing; sequencing was by immunoSEQ multiplex PCR. The profile covers about 470,000 clones, with roughly 31% appearing a single time and roughly 0.066% taken by the ten largest. Study findings and constraints: There were fewer insertions and more deletions at the VDJ junctions of type 1 diabetes patients. Patients' naive, central memory and Treg TCRB repertoires seemed closer to one another than those of healthy donors.

The sequenced sample was naive CD4+ T cells from blood. The TCR originated in a man aged 18 to 35 in good health.

The CDR3 DNA reads TGTGCCTGGGGGGACAGGGGTTATACTGAAGCTTTCTTT. Translated, it gives CAWGDRGYTEAFF. The gene calls are TRBV30 and TRBJ1-1; 10 positions agree with TRBD1. Trimming took 5 bases from V and 5 from J; bases not matched to a gene: 5. This CDR3 spans 13 amino acids. CDR1 is GTSNPN, CDR2 SVGIG, per germline (reference sequence). The full variable domain, rest sourced from reference TRBV30 and TRBJ1-1, is SQTIHQWPATLVQPVGSPLSLECTVEGTSNPNLYWYRQAAGRGLQLLFYSVGIGQISSEVPQNLSASRPQDRQFILSSKKLLLSDSGFYLCAWGDRGYTEAFFGQGTRLTVV.